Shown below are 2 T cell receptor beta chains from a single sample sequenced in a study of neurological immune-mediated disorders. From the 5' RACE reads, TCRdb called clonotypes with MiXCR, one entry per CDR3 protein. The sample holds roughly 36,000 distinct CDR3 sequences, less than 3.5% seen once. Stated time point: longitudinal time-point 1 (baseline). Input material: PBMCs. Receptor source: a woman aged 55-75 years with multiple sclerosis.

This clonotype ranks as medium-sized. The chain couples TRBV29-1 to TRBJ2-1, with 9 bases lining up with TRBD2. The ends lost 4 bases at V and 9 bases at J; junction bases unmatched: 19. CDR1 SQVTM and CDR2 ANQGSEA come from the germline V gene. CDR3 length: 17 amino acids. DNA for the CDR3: TGCAGCGTTGGTCGGACGGGGCTAGCGGGGAGCTTCGGTGAGCAGTTCTTC. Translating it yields CSVGRTGLAGSFGEQFF.

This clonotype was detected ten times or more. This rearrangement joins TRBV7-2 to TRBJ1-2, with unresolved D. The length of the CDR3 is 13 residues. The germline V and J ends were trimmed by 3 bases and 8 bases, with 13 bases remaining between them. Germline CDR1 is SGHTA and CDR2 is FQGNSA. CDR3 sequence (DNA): TGTGCCAGCAGCTTCGGCGGGTCATCAGGCTACACCTTC. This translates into CASSFGGSSGYTF. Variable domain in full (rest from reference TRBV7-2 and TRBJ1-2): GAGVSQSPSNKVTEKGKDVELRCDPISGHTALYWYRQSLGQGLEFLIYFQGNSAPDKSGLPSDRFSAERTGGSVSTLTIQRTQQEDSAVYLCASSFGGSSGYTFGSGTRLTVV.